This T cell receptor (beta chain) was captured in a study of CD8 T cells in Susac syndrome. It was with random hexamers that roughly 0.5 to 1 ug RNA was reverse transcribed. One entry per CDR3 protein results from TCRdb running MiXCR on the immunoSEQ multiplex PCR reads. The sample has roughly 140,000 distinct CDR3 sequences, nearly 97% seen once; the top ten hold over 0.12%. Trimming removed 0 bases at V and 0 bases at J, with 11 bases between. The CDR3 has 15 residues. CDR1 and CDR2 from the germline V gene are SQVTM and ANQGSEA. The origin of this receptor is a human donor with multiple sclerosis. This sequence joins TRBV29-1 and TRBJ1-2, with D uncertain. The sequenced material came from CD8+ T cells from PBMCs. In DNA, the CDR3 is TGCAGCGTTGAAGACCTCACGTCGGCTAACTATGGCTACACCTTC. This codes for CSVEDLTSANYGYTF.